A single sample is the source of the 10 T cell receptor beta chains below, sequenced in a study of CD8+ T cells in alopecia areata. cDNA serving as the sequencing template came from extracted, reverse transcribed RNA. The table came from immunoSEQ multiplex PCR; TCRdb's copy has only in-frame clones and leaves some out. In the table there are 130,000 to 150,000 clones, approximately 65% of which are singletons. Sequenced material: CD8+ T cells sorted from blood. The receptors were gathered from a human donor in good health.

On this clone itself: Other nucleotide sequences from this sample produce the same CDR3. The chain combines TRBV9 with TRBJ2-1; 11 bases are a match to TRBD2. The CDR3 is 15 amino acids. Germline assignment: CDR1 SGDLS and CDR2 YYNGEE. After removal of 3 bases from V and 4 bases from J, the junction contained 3 bases not matched to a gene. CDR3 residues: CASSAGTSGYNEQFF. CDR3 sequence (DNA): TGTGCCAGCAGCGCGGGGACTAGCGGATACAATGAGCAGTTCTTC.

The V and J genes are TRBV27 and TRBJ2-7; 8 positions match TRBD2. CDR3 length: 12 residues. Germline V gives CDR1 MNHEY, CDR2 SMNVEV (reference sequence). After removal of 8 bases from V and 6 bases from J, the junction contained 6 bases not matched to a gene. As DNA, the CDR3 is TGTGCCAGCCAAAGCGGGAGATCCGAGCAGTACTTC. This translates into CASQSGRSEQYF.

This clone showed up just a few times. This rearrangement joins TRBV29-1 to TRBJ2-2; D is unresolved. Germline assignment: CDR1 SQVTM and CDR2 ANQGSEA. V shed 0 bases and J shed 4 bases, with 15 bases lying between them. This CDR3 spans 16 amino acids. CDR3 sequence (DNA): TGCAGCGTTGAAGAGTCCACCACAGAAATCACCGGGGAGCTGTTTTTT. This gives the protein CSVEESTTEITGELFF.

The genes are TRBV27 and TRBJ2-1; tentatively, D is TRBD1 or TRBD2 (6 bases each). Germline V gene data show CDR1 as MNHEY and CDR2 as SMNVEV (reference sequence). Trimming removed 8 bases at V and 7 bases at J, with 24 bases between. The CDR3 extends over 16 amino acids. The chain's CDR3 is CASRPIVWGAGNEQFF. Written as DNA, the CDR3 is TGTGCCAGCCGCCCCATTGTTTGGGGGGCCGGTAATGAGCAGTTCTTC.

This clone turned up a few times. V and J are TRBV7-9 and TRBJ2-1; 13 bases are a match to TRBD2. V lost 3 bases to trimming and J lost 8 bases; unmatched junction nucleotides: 13. CDR3 length: 18 residues. Germline lookup yields CDR1 SEHNR and CDR2 FQNEAQ (reference sequence). The CDR3 protein is CASSLSGLAGEPGHEQFF. For the CDR3, the DNA is TGTGCCAGCAGCTTGAGTGGACTAGCGGGAGAACCGGGTCATGAGCAGTTCTTC.

V and J are TRBV9 and TRBJ2-2; D unresolved. CDR3 length: 12 residues. Trimming shortened V by 4 bases and J by 3 bases, and 4 bases separated the two germline ends. Germline CDR1 and CDR2: SGDLS and YYNGEE. In nucleotides, the CDR3 is TGTGCCAGCAGCCCTTACACCGGGGAGCTGTTTTTT. Protein sequence: CASSPYTGELFF.

The chain has TRBV6-5 and TRBJ1-5; D uncertain. Trimming took 6 bases from V and 4 from J, leaving 13 bases between them. The CDR3 contains 14 residues. Germline V lookup: CDR1 MNHEY, CDR2 SVGAGI. In DNA, the CDR3 is TGTGCCAGCAGCAAGGACCCGATTAATCAGCCCCAGCATTTT. Translation gives CASSKDPINQPQHF.

Only a few counts were recorded for this clone. The V call is TRBV27, the J call TRBJ1-5, with 7 bases matching TRBD1. Germline trimming cut 6 bases from V and 3 bases from J; bases unmatched to any gene: 11. The CDR3 length is 16 residues. Germline V CDR1 and CDR2: MNHEY, SMNVEV (reference sequence). CDR3 in amino acids: CASRKLDRVPNQPQHF. In nucleotides, the CDR3 is TGTGCCAGCAGAAAACTCGACAGGGTTCCCAATCAGCCCCAGCATTTT.

This clone was found a few times. The CDR3 sequence is CASSAANTGELFF. DNA for the CDR3: TGTGCCAGCAGTGCCGCGAACACCGGGGAGCTGTTTTTT. V is TRBV27 and J is TRBJ2-2; no definite D call. This CDR3 has 13 amino acids. V lost 5 bases, J lost 0 bases, and 4 bases lay in between. From germline, CDR1 is MNHEY and CDR2 SMNVEV (reference sequence).

The rearrangement links TRBV7-9 to TRBJ2-7; TRBD2 matches 13 bases. The CDR3 length is 14 residues. Losses at the gene ends were 10 bases for V and 3 bases for J; bases not matched to a gene: 6. Germline lookup yields CDR1 SEHNR and CDR2 FQNEAQ (reference sequence). This CDR3 is CATRGLAGVYEQYF. The CDR3 bases are TGTGCCACAAGAGGACTAGCGGGGGTCTACGAGCAGTACTTC.